The 15 T cell receptor beta chains below come from one sample, sequenced in a study of cytomegalovirus exposure and HLA in healthy donors. Both 60 Vbeta primers and 13 Jbeta primers went into the PCR. Profiling relied on immunoSEQ multiplex PCR, and the TCRdb table lists in-frame clones only, not all of them. The table has 75,000 to 100,000 clones, more than 70% seen once. The sequenced material came from PBMCs. These receptor sequences come from a man younger than 35 in good health and CMV-seropositive.

CDR3 sequence: CASSTSESSYNEQFF. The DNA for the CDR3 is TGTGCCAGTAGTACTAGCGAGAGCTCCTACAATGAGCAGTTCTTC. The genes are TRBV19 and TRBJ2-1; tentative D call: TRBD2 (6 bases). The CDR3 has 15 residues. The V and J ends lost 4 bases and 0 bases respectively, with 10 bases between them. Germline V gene data show CDR1 as LNHDA and CDR2 as SQIVND (reference sequence).

The chain recombines TRBV11-1 with TRBJ2-1; 7 positions agree with TRBD1. The germline V gene encodes CDR1 SGHAT and CDR2 FQDESV (reference sequence). The trim removed 5 bases at V and 0 bases at J, leaving 4 bases unmatched. The CDR3 is made up of 15 amino acids. DNA for the CDR3: TGTGCCAGCAGCCTGACAGGGAGCTCCTACAATGAGCAGTTCTTC. Translating it yields CASSLTGSSYNEQFF.

The CDR3 DNA sequence: TGTGCCACCAGCAGACCCTTACAGGGGGCGGCAAACACTGAAGCTTTCTTT. It encodes CATSRPLQGAANTEAFF. The chain combines TRBV15 with TRBJ1-1; 9 bases are a match to TRBD1. V trimming: 2 bases; J trimming: 2 bases; junction bases outside the gene matches: 9. Germline values: CDR1 LNHNV, CDR2 YYDKDF (reference sequence). The CDR3 totals 17 residues.

This chain connects TRBV6-1 to TRBJ1-5, with D unclear. CDR1 MNHNS and CDR2 SASEGT come from the germline V gene. This CDR3 has 14 amino acids. V was cut by 4 bases and J by 0 bases, with 7 bases left in between. The CDR3 is CASSGGNSNQPQHF. The CDR3 DNA reads TGTGCCAGCAGTGGCGGCAATAGCAATCAGCCCCAGCATTTT.

The chain combines TRBV28 with TRBJ1-1; TRBD1 matches 7 bases. Trimming cost V 10 bases and J 0 bases; bases outside gene matches: 5. Per germline, CDR1 MDHEN and CDR2 SYDVKM. This CDR3 is built from 13 residues. CDR3 nucleotide sequence: TGTGCCACAAAGGGACAGATGAACACTGAAGCTTTCTTT. Amino acid sequence: CATKGQMNTEAFF.

This chain links TRBV5-1 with TRBJ2-6; D may be TRBD2 (5 bases). The CDR3 spans 19 residues. The V and J ends lost 4 bases and 4 bases respectively, with 24 bases between them. Germline values: CDR1 SGHRS, CDR2 YFSETQ. The CDR3 reads CASSLTGGSRGTGANVLTF. The CDR3, as DNA: TGCGCCAGCAGCCTCACCGGCGGGTCTCGGGGAACGGGGGCCAACGTCCTGACTTTC.

V is TRBV21-1 and J is TRBJ2-3; TRBD1 is taken as the D call from the table, unchecked against the DNA. TRBV21-1 constitutes a pseudogene. The CDR3 is made up of 11 amino acids. The CDR3 spells CASSSTDTQYF. The CDR3 DNA reads as TGTGCCAGCAGTTCAACAGATACGCAGTATTTT.

This chain connects TRBV27 to TRBJ2-5; perhaps TRBD1 as D (6 bases). The J call is uncertain, as TRBJ2-7 better fits the DNA end. This CDR3 comprises 14 residues. Germline CDR1 is MNHEY and CDR2 is SMNVEV (reference sequence). For the CDR3, the DNA is TGTGCCAGCAGTTCCAGGGGAACTATATACGAGCAGTACTTC. Translated, it gives CASSSRGTIYEQYF.

J is TRBJ2-2 and V is TRBV7-9, with D maybe TRBD1 (6 bases). V was shortened by 4 bases and J by 6 bases, with 12 bases between the two germline ends. This CDR3 contains 14 residues. Per germline, CDR1 SEHNR and CDR2 FQNEAQ (reference sequence). CDR3 sequence reads: CASSSHGGSGELFF. CDR3 coding DNA: TGTGCCAGCAGCTCACATGGGGGCTCCGGGGAGCTGTTTTTT.

The rearrangement uses TRBV6-1 and TRBJ1-2; 7 bases align to TRBD1. The CDR3 is 16 residues long. V trimming: 1 base; J trimming: 5 bases; junction bases outside the gene matches: 10. Per the germline V gene, CDR1 is MNHNS and CDR2 is SASEGT. CDR3 coding DNA: TGTGCCAGCAGTGAAGAAGATGGACAGGCGGGGTATGGCTACACCTTC. It specifies CASSEEDGQAGYGYTF.

This clone has more than one count but fewer than ten. The chain joins TRBV6-5 to TRBJ1-4; D remains unclear. Looked up from germline, CDR1 is MNHEY and CDR2 is SVGAGI. The CDR3 spans 14 residues. V dropped 6 bases and J dropped 0 bases, with 8 bases sitting between them. CDR3 amino acids: CASRSVATNEKLFF. In DNA, the CDR3 is TGTGCCAGCAGATCCGTTGCAACTAATGAAAAACTGTTTTTT.

This clone appeared a few times. The V gene is TRBV6-1, the J gene TRBJ1-1; D gene uncertain. The CDR3 extends over 13 amino acids. V was pared by 6 bases and J by 5 bases, with 13 bases between. Germline assignment: CDR1 MNHNS and CDR2 SASEGT. CDR3 sequence: CASSRGRGTEAFF. The CDR3 coding sequence is TGTGCCAGCAGCCGAGGTCGGGGTACTGAAGCTTTCTTT.

This chain joins TRBV7-9 and TRBJ1-2; D perhaps matches TRBD1 (6 bases). Germline assignment: CDR1 SEHNR and CDR2 FQNEAQ (reference sequence). This CDR3 has 13 amino acids. Trimming took off 5 bases at V and 8 bases at J, with 15 bases between the two ends. CDR3 nucleotides: TGTGCCAGCAGCCCAGGGGATTCAGGCGGCTACACCTTC. Amino acid sequence: CASSPGDSGGYTF.

The rearrangement joins TRBV29-1 to TRBJ1-2; no reliable D call. The CDR3 is made up of 11 amino acids. Germline V CDR1 and CDR2: SQVTM, ANQGSEA. Trimming shortened V by 7 bases and J by 8 bases, and 14 bases separated the two germline ends. CDR3 loop: CSARGADGYTF. CDR3 DNA sequence: TGCAGCGCCCGAGGAGCAGACGGCTACACCTTC.

The rearrangement uses TRBV18 and TRBJ1-5; perhaps TRBD1 as D (5 bases). CDR3 length: 12 residues. With 2 bases removed from V and 8 bases from J, the gap between germline ends came to 7 bases. Germline CDR1 KGHSH, CDR2 LQKENI. This CDR3 is CASSPTDKPQHF. The DNA of the CDR3 is TGTGCCAGCTCACCAACGGACAAGCCCCAGCATTTT. Full variable domain (rest looked up from reference TRBV18 and TRBJ1-5): NAGVMQNPRHLVRRRGQEARLRCSPMKGHSHVYWYRQLPEEGLKFMVYLQKENIIDESGMPKERFSAEFPKEGPSILRIQQVVRGDSAAYFCASSPTDKPQHFGDGTRLSIL.